A selection of T cell receptor beta chains follows, all from one sample in a study of early T cells in non-severe SARS-CoV-2 infection. In TCRdb, the 5' RACE reads were re-called with MiXCR into one record per CDR3 protein. This table holds 34,000 or so distinct CDR3 sequences, 8% to 9.5% found once. Sequencing used whole blood. All receptors come from an adult who was a healthcare worker with PCR-confirmed SARS-CoV-2 infection or an uninfected control (not recorded which). CDR3s include the opening cysteine and the closing phenylalanine or tryptophan. The order of the fields is J gene, V gene, clone size, CDR3 protein. Part of the rows lack a size; the others show once, few, many or a class for expanded clones.

>TRBJ1-6|TRBV14|many
CASSQGRALRNSPLHF
>TRBJ1-1|TRBV6-2/TRBV6-3|many
CASGELDTEAFF
>TRBJ1-1|TRBV20-1|many
CSASSTANTEAFF
>TRBJ2-1|TRBV4-3|many
CASSQGTGSRNEQFF
>TRBJ2-4|TRBV5-6|many
CASSLVGQLNIQYF
>TRBJ1-3|TRBV19|many
CASSMDQGTGNTIYF
>TRBJ2-5|TRBV12-3/TRBV12-4|NA
CASSLFGGERETQYF
>TRBJ2-1|TRBV7-6|many
CASSFSGRGGEQFF
>TRBJ2-7|TRBV6-5|few
CASSYRAPYEQYF
>TRBJ2-3|TRBV7-2|many
CASSPGFTDTQYF
>TRBJ2-7|TRBV7-2|many
CASSLGAGGMYEQYF
>TRBJ2-3|TRBV9|NA
CASSVEERDTQYF
>TRBJ2-7|TRBV12-3/TRBV12-4|many
CASSPNRVPYEQYF